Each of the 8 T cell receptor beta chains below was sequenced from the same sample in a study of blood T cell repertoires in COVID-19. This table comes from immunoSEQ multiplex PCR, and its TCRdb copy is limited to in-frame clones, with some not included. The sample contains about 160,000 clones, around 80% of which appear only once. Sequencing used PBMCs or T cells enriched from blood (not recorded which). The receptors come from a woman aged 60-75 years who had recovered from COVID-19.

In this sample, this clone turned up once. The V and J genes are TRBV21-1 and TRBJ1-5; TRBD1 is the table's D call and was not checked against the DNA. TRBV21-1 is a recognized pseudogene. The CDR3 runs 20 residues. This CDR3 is CASSTHHPRDRDYSNQPQHF. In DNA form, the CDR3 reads TGTGCCAGCAGCACCCATCATCCCCGGGACAGGGATTATAGCAATCAGCCCCAGCATTTT.

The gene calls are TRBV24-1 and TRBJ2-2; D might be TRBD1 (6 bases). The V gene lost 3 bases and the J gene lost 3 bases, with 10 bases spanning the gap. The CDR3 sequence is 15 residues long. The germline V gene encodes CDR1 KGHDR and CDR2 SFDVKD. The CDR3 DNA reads TGTGCCACCAGTGATGTTAACAGGGACACCGGGGAGCTGTTTTTT. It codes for CATSDVNRDTGELFF.

This CDR3 is CAWSIDSPNQPQHF. CDR3 DNA sequence: TGTGCCTGGAGCATCGACAGCCCCAATCAGCCCCAGCATTTT. The V call is TRBV30, the J call TRBJ1-5, with a weak D call TRBD1 (5 bases). V dropped 3 bases and J dropped 3 bases, with 12 bases sitting between them. The CDR3 length is 14 residues. Germline loops: CDR1 GTSNPN, CDR2 SVGIG (reference sequence).

The CDR3 reads CASSLSGGPTNEQFF. The CDR3 DNA is TGCGCCAGCAGCTTAAGCGGGGGCCCTACAAATGAGCAGTTCTTC. This sequence joins TRBV5-1 and TRBJ2-1; TRBD2 matches 8 bases. Per the germline V gene, CDR1 is SGHRS and CDR2 is YFSETQ. J was trimmed by 7 bases and V by 2 bases; bases with no gene match: 8. The CDR3 has 15 residues.

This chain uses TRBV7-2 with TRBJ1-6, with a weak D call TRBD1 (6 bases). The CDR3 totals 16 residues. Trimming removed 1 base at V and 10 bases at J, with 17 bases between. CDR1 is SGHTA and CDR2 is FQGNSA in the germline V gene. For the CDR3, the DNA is TGTGCCAGCAGCTTAGGGTTGGGGGCCGTAGCATCACCCCTCCACTTT. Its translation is CASSLGLGAVASPLHF.

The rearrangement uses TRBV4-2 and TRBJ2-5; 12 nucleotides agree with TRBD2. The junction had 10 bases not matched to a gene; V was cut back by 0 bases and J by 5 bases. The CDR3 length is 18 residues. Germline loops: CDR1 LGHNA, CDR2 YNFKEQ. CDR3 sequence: CASSQDHGLAGGRETQYF. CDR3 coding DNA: TGTGCCAGCAGCCAAGATCATGGCCTAGCGGGGGGGCGGGAGACCCAGTACTTC.

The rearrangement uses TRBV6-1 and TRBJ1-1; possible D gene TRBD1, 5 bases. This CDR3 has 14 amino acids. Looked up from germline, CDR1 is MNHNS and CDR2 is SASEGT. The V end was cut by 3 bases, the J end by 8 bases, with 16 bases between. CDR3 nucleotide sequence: TGTGCCAGCAGTGAGAGGAGCGGGGGGATGGAAGCTTTCTTT. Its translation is CASSERSGGMEAFF.

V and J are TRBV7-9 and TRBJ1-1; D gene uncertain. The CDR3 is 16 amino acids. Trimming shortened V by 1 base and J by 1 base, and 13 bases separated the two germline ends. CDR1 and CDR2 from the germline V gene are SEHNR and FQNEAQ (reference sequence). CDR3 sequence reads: CASSLGNSPSNTEAFF. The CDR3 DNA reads TGTGCCAGCAGCTTAGGGAACAGCCCATCGAACACTGAAGCTTTCTTT.